Listed below are T cell receptor beta chains from one sample, sequenced in a study of T cell responses to AZD1222 COVID-19 vaccine. TCRdb keeps only in-frame clones here, not all; method: immunoSEQ multiplex PCR. Of approximately 110,000 clones in the sample, 87% were seen once. Material: peripheral blood, obtained on day 0 of AZD1222 vaccination. These receptors came from an adult in good health. Both conserved end residues are part of each CDR3. D genes are given only for firm matches. Rows give clone size only sometimes, using once, few, many, or a class for an expanded clone.

J | D | size | V | CDR3 | DNA
TRBJ1-2 | . | . | TRBV12-3/TRBV12-4 | CASSPDAPGYTF | TGTGCCAGCAGTCCTGACGCCCCCGGCTACACCTTC
TRBJ1-1 | TRBD1 | . | TRBV4-2 | CASSQDDGRGRNVWRYTEAFF | TGTGCCAGCAGCCAAGATGATGGCAGGGGGCGAAATGTATGGCGGTACACTGAAGCTTTCTTT
TRBJ2-2 | . | once | TRBV23-1 | CASSQPTETGNTGELFF | TGCGCCAGCAGTCAACCGACAGAGACAGGGAACACCGGGGAGCTGTTTTTT
TRBJ2-1 | . | . | TRBV28 | CASSAVMSSYNEQFF | TGTGCCAGCAGTGCAGTCATGAGCTCCTACAATGAGCAGTTCTTC
TRBJ2-1 | TRBD2 | . | TRBV10-2 | CASRGGLADEQFF | TGCGCCAGCAGGGGGGGACTAGCCGATGAGCAGTTCTTC
TRBJ2-7 | . | . | TRBV10-3 | CAISASLSYEQYF | TGTGCCATCAGTGCCAGCCTGTCCTACGAGCAGTACTTC
TRBJ1-2 | . | . | TRBV10-3 | CAISESWGVDYGYTF | TGTGCCATCAGTGAGTCATGGGGGGTCGACTATGGCTACACCTTC
TRBJ2-2 | TRBD1 | . | TRBV28 | CASSFGDRAGELFF | TGTGCCAGCAGTTTCGGGGACAGGGCCGGGGAGCTGTTTTTT
TRBJ2-5 | TRBD1 | . | TRBV6-5 | CASRDRAPRETQYF | TGTGCCAGCAGGGACAGGGCGCCCCGAGAGACCCAGTACTTC
TRBJ1-6 | . | few | TRBV27 | CASSHRVYSPLHF | TGTGCCAGCAGTCACAGGGTCTATTCACCCCTCCACTTT
TRBJ1-5 | TRBD1 | . | TRBV11-1 | CASSYQRQGPTQPQHF | TGTGCCAGCAGCTACCAAAGACAGGGTCCCACTCAGCCCCAGCATTTT
TRBJ2-6 | TRBD1 | . | TRBV28 | CASTPRQGYTGANVLTF | TGTGCCAGCACACCACGACAGGGCTACACTGGGGCCAACGTCCTGACTTTC
TRBJ1-2 | . | few | TRBV7-9 | CASSPLDGPNYGYTF | TGTGCCAGCAGCCCCCTGGATGGCCCTAACTATGGCTACACCTTC
TRBJ1-2 | TRBD1 | . | TRBV10-3 | CAISESGTGGDDGYTF | TGTGCCATCAGTGAGTCGGGGACAGGGGGCGATGATGGCTACACCTTC
TRBJ2-1 | TRBD1 | few | TRBV19 | CASSGQGAAGLNEQFF | TGTGCCAGTAGCGGACAGGGGGCGGCTGGCCTCAATGAGCAGTTCTTC
TRBJ1-6 | . | . | TRBV7-2 | CASSLVGLGSPLHF | TGTGCCAGCAGCTTAGTCGGGCTCGGGTCACCCCTCCACTTT
TRBJ2-3 | TRBD2 | . | TRBV30 | CACQREGSADTQYF | TGTGCCTGTCAGCGGGAGGGGTCGGCAGATACGCAGTATTTT
TRBJ1-2 | TRBD1 | . | TRBV7-8 | CASSLEGAGGYTF | TGTGCCAGCAGCTTAGAGGGGGCAGGAGGCTACACCTTC
TRBJ1-6 | . | . | TRBV4-1 | CASSQVSNSPLHF | TGCGCCAGCAGCCAAGTGAGTAATTCACCCCTCCACTTT
TRBJ1-1 | . | . | TRBV20-1 | CSARLDSEAFF | TGCAGTGCTAGACTTGACAGTGAAGCTTTCTTT
TRBJ2-2 | TRBD2 | once | TRBV15 | CATSRDRLAENTGELFF | TGTGCCACCAGCAGAGATCGGCTAGCGGAGAACACCGGGGAGCTGTTTTTT
TRBJ2-1 | TRBD1 | . | TRBV24-1 | CATSAGQGFYNEQFF | TGTGCCACCAGTGCGGGACAGGGATTCTACAATGAGCAGTTCTTC
TRBJ2-5 | TRBD2 | . | TRBV5-4 | CASSSYATSGRETQYF | TGTGCCAGCAGCTCCTACGCTACTAGCGGGAGAGAGACCCAGTACTTC
TRBJ2-4 | . | . | TRBV28 | CASSSSDGYKNIQYF | .
TRBJ1-4 | . | . | TRBV7-9 | CASSARQNEKLFF | TGTGCCAGCAGCGCTCGACAGAATGAAAAACTGTTTTTT
TRBJ2-7 | . | . | TRBV7-9 | CASSLGVGSYEQYF | TGTGCCAGCAGCCTAGGGGTGGGGTCCTACGAGCAGTACTTC
TRBJ2-7 | TRBD2 | . | TRBV11-1 | CASTLAGNPYEQYF | TGTGCCAGCACCCTAGCGGGAAACCCCTACGAGCAGTACTTC
TRBJ1-2 | . | . | TRBV28 | CASSLVGGVGGYTF | TGTGCCAGCAGTTTAGTGGGCGGGGTTGGAGGCTACACCTTC
TRBJ2-5 | . | . | TRBV19 | CASSIDGRGTALYF | TGTGCCAGTAGTATTGATGGAAGAGGGACCGCGTTGTACTTC
TRBJ2-1 | TRBD2 | . | TRBV11-2 | CASSLELAEGNEQFF | TGTGCCAGCAGCTTAGAGCTAGCGGAAGGCAATGAGCAGTTCTTC
TRBJ2-7 | . | . | TRBV2 | CASKRQDGEQYF | TGTGCCAGCAAACGACAGGATGGGGAGCAGTACTTC
TRBJ2-7 | . | . | TRBV15 | CATSASLPTAYEQYF | TGTGCCACCAGCGCCTCATTACCTACTGCCTACGAGCAGTACTTC
TRBJ1-2 | TRBD1 | . | TRBV6-5 | CASSSEDRPGYTF | TGTGCCAGCAGTTCCGAGGACAGGCCCGGCTACACCTTC
TRBJ2-5 | TRBD2 | few | TRBV20-1 | CSASVSGSEWETQYF | TGCAGTGCTAGTGTCAGCGGGAGCGAGTGGGAGACCCAGTACTTC
TRBJ2-1 | TRBD2 | . | TRBV10-3 | CAISESPASERERYEQFF | TGTGCCATCAGTGAGTCCCCCGCGTCGGAGCGGGAGCGGTATGAGCAGTTCTTC
TRBJ1-2 | TRBD1 | . | TRBV27 | CASSLRDRGGYTF | TGTGCCAGCAGCCTCCGGGACAGGGGTGGCTACACCTTC
TRBJ1-2 | . | . | TRBV28 | CASSSPWTVYGYTF | TGTGCCAGCAGTTCTCCCTGGACAGTCTATGGCTACACCTTC
TRBJ2-1 | TRBD1 | . | TRBV10-3 | CAISRKPQGASYNEQFF | TGTGCCATCAGTCGAAAACCACAGGGGGCCTCCTACAATGAGCAGTTCTTC
TRBJ2-1 | . | . | TRBV5-4 | CASSPPGAMSDEQFF | TGTGCCAGCAGCCCTCCGGGGGCTATGTCAGATGAGCAGTTCTTC
TRBJ2-6 | TRBD1 | . | TRBV27 | CASSRTGSGANVLTF | TGTGCCAGCAGCCGGACAGGGAGCGGGGCCAACGTCCTGACTTTC
TRBJ2-7 | TRBD2 | . | TRBV28 | CASSRTSGSYEQYF | TGTGCCAGCAGCAGGACTAGCGGGAGCTACGAGCAGTACTTC
TRBJ1-2 | TRBD1 | once | TRBV5-5 | CASSSAQGTGGYTF | TGTGCCAGCAGCTCGGCACAGGGGACTGGGGGCTACACCTTC
TRBJ2-7 | TRBD2 | . | TRBV28 | CASSLVVAGGNEQYF | TGTGCCAGCAGTTTAGTGGTAGCGGGAGGGAACGAGCAGTACTTC
TRBJ2-5 | . | . | TRBV7-6 | CASSSQGRFSETQYF | TGTGCCAGCAGCTCACAGGGGAGGTTTTCAGAGACCCAGTACTTC
TRBJ2-7 | TRBD1 | . | TRBV7-9 | CASSQPGQGAWEQYF | TGTGCCAGCAGTCAACCGGGACAGGGGGCGTGGGAGCAGTACTTC
TRBJ2-7 | . | . | TRBV12-3/TRBV12-4 | CASRGGTTGEQYF | TGTGCCAGCAGGGGGGGGACAACAGGCGAGCAGTACTTC
TRBJ2-7 | . | few | TRBV28 | CASSSHMGSYEQYF | TGTGCCAGCAGTTCACACATGGGGTCCTACGAGCAGTACTTC
TRBJ2-2 | . | . | TRBV7-2 | CASSWGRTGELFF | TGTGCCAGCAGCTGGGGGCGCACCGGGGAGCTGTTTTTT
TRBJ2-7 | . | . | TRBV6-1 | CASSEGAGSSYEQYF | TGTGCCAGCAGTGAGGGGGCCGGATCCTCCTACGAGCAGTACTTC
TRBJ2-5 | . | . | TRBV28 | CASSLGQGETQYF | TGTGCCAGCAGTTTAGGTCAGGGAGAGACCCAGTACTTC
TRBJ2-7 | TRBD2 | . | TRBV27 | CASSLSSGRAHEQYF | TGTGCCAGCAGTTTATCGAGCGGGAGGGCCCACGAGCAGTACTTC
TRBJ1-5 | . | . | TRBV3-1/TRBV3-2 | CASSQDRSQPQHF | TGTGCCAGCAGCCAAGACAGGTCTCAGCCCCAGCATTTT
TRBJ2-7 | . | . | TRBV27 | CASSLAGPYEQYF | TGTGCCAGCAGTTTGGCAGGTCCCTACGAGCAGTACTTC